The clone carrying this T cell receptor (beta chain) was seen a few times. Its antigen is unidentified. This entry comes from a study of T cell repertoires in cytomegalovirus infection. About the study: Matching HLA type, along with CMV infection, was indicated by public TCR beta signatures.

TCRdb redid the calling of the reads with MiXCR, one entry per CDR3 protein. The data hold roughly 300,000 distinct CDR3 sequences, with roughly 25% observed a single time. Study observations and caveats: The ex vivo response was dominated by HLA-C-restricted CMV-specific TCR beta clonotypes. Using cumulative public TCR beta family frequency, the authors identified those who carried CMV together with the relevant HLA.

Germline V gene sequence: CDR1 LNHDA, CDR2 SQIVND (reference sequence). The CDR3 length is 13 residues. V was trimmed by 8 bases and J by 7 bases, leaving 15 bases between them. This TCR was sampled from a human donor in good health (CMV status not recorded). Some clones in this sample may be carry-over from other donors' samples. The chain recombines TRBV19 with TRBJ1-5, with D unclear. The sample taken for sequencing was PBMCs. The CDR3 region is CASGGGSWQPQHF. The CDR3 region has the DNA TGTGCCAGTGGCGGCGGCTCGTGGCAGCCCCAGCATTTT.